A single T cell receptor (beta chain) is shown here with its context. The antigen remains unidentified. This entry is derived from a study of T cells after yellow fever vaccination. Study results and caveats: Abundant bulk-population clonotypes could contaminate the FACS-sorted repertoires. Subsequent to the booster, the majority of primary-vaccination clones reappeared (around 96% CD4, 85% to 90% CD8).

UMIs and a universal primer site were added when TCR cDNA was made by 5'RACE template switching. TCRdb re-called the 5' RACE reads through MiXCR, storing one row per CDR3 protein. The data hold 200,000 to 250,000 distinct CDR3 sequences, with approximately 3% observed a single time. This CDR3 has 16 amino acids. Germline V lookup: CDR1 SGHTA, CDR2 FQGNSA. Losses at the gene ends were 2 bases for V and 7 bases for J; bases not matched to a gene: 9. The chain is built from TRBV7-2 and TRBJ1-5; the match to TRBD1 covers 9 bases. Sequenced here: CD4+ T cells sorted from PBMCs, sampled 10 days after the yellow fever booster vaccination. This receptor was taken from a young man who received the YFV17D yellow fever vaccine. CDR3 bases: TGTGCCAGCAGCTTAACGCCGGGACAGGGAATCCAGCCCCAGCATTTT. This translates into CASSLTPGQGIQPQHF. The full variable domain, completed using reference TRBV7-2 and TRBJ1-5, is GAGVSQSPSNKVTEKGKDVELRCDPISGHTALYWYRQSLGQGLEFLIYFQGNSAPDKSGLPSDRFSAERTGGSVSTLTIQRTQQEDSAVYLCASSLTPGQGIQPQHFGDGTRLSIL.